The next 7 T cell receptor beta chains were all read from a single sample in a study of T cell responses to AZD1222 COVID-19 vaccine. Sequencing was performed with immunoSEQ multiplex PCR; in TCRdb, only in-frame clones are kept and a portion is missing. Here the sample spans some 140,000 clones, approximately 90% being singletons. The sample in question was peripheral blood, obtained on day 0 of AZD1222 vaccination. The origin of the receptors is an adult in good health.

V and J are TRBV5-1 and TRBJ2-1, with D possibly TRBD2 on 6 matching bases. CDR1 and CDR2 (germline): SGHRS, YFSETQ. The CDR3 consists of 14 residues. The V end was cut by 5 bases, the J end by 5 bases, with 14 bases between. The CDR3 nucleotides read TGCGCCAGCAGTGGGGGGAGACAACACAATGAGCAGTTCTTC. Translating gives CASSGGRQHNEQFF.

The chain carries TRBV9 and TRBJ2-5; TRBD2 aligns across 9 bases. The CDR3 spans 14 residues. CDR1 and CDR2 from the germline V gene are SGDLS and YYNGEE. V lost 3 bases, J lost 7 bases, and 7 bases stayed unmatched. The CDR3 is CASSAQAGGRTQYF. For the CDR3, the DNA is TGTGCCAGCAGCGCTCAAGCGGGGGGCCGGACCCAGTACTTC.

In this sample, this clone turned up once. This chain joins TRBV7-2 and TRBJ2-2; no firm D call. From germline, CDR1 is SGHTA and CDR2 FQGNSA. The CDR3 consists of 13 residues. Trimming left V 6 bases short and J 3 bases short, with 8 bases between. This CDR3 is CASRGGYTGELFF. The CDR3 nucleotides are TGTGCCAGCAGAGGCGGCTACACCGGGGAGCTGTTTTTT. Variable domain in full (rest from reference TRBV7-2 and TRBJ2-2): GAGVSQSPSNKVTEKGKDVELRCDPISGHTALYWYRQSLGQGLEFLIYFQGNSAPDKSGLPSDRFSAERTGGSVSTLTIQRTQQEDSAVYLCASRGGYTGELFFGEGSRLTVL.

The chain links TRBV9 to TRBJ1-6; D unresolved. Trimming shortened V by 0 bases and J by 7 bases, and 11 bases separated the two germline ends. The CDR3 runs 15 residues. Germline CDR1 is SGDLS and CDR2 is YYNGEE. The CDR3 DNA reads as TGTGCCAGCAGCGTAGAGTTCGGACGGAATTCACCCCTCCACTTT. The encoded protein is CASSVEFGRNSPLHF.

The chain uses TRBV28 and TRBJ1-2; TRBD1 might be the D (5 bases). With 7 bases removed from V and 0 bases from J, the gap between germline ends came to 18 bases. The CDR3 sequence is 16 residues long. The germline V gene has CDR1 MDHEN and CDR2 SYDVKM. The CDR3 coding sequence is TGTGCCAGCACCCTATTGGGGGGGTCGGCTAACTATGGCTACACCTTC. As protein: CASTLLGGSANYGYTF.

The CDR3 is CASSPRSAGSPYEQYF. The CDR3 bases are TGTGCCAGCAGCCCTAGATCCGCGGGGAGTCCCTACGAGCAGTACTTC. The chain employs TRBV9 and TRBJ2-7; a weak D match, TRBD2 (6 bases). Germline V lookup: CDR1 SGDLS, CDR2 YYNGEE. CDR3 length equals 16 residues. With 4 bases removed from V and 2 bases from J, the gap between germline ends came to 19 bases. Complete variable domain (other parts from reference TRBV9 and TRBJ2-7): DSGVTQTPKHLITATGQRVTLRCSPRSGDLSVYWYQQSLDQGLQFLIQYYNGEERAKGNILERFSAQQFPDLHSELNLSSLELGDSALYFCASSPRSAGSPYEQYFGPGTRLTVT.

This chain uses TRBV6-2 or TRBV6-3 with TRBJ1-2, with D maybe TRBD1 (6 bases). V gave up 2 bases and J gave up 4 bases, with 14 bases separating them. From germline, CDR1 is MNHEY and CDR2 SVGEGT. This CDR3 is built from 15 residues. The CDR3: CASSYAQGGGYGYTF. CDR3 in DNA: TGTGCCAGCAGTTACGCCCAGGGAGGGGGCTATGGCTACACCTTC.